This T cell receptor beta chain was identified during a study of T cell responses to AZD1222 COVID-19 vaccine. Study as a whole: Pooled samples include second doses given at about 4 or 12 weeks. General study points: In a largely white British group with more females than males, clonal diversity was possibly underestimated.

Produced via immunoSEQ multiplex PCR; TCRdb's table is partial and in-frame only. The sample shows 90,000 to 120,000 clones, approximately 87% of them seen only once. As for this clone: What it binds is unknown.

V lost 0 bases, J lost 5 bases, and 6 bases stayed unmatched. Looked up from germline, CDR1 is LGHNA and CDR2 is YSLEER. The CDR3 has 17 residues. The material was peripheral blood, obtained on day 0 of AZD1222 vaccination. This sequence joins TRBV4-3 and TRBJ1-4; 10 bases align to TRBD1. The clonotype was recovered from an adult in good health. The chain's CDR3 is CASSQEKWGQGNEKLFF. In DNA, the CDR3 is TGCGCCAGCAGCCAAGAAAAGTGGGGACAGGGGAATGAAAAACTGTTTTTT.